A selection of T cell receptor beta chains follows, all from one sample in a study of cytomegalovirus exposure and HLA in healthy donors. TCRdb keeps only in-frame clones here, not all; method: immunoSEQ multiplex PCR. The ten most abundant clones cover approximately 1.6% of a sample with roughly 82,000 clones. Sample: PBMCs. The receptor source for this set is a woman in her sixties or seventies in good health and CMV-seronegative. The CDR3 runs from the conserved cysteine through the conserved F or W. D genes are given only for firm matches.

D gene	J gene	V gene	CDR3 DNA	CDR3 protein
TRBD2	TRBJ2-1	TRBV19	TGTGCCAGTAGTGTGGGACTAGCAGGAGGGCTGGTCCACAATGAGCAGTTCTTC	CASSVGLAGGLVHNEQFF
TRBD1	TRBJ1-4	TRBV19	TGTGCCAGTAGTATACGGTCGGCAGGGGGAGAAAAACTGTTTTTT	CASSIRSAGGEKLFF
NA	TRBJ1-2	TRBV30	TGTGCCTGGAGCCGGCAAACAGGCGGCTATGGCTACACCTTC	CAWSRQTGGYGYTF
TRBD1	TRBJ2-1	TRBV19	TGTGCCACCGGACAGGGACTGGGTGAGCAGTTCTTC	CATGQGLGEQFF
TRBD1	TRBJ1-3	TRBV7-2	TGTGCCAGCAGCTCACAGGGGGCGGCTAACACCATATATTTT	CASSSQGAANTIYF
TRBD2	TRBJ2-3	TRBV5-1	TGCGCCGGCAGCTTTAGCGGGAGGGCGTCCGATACGCAGTATTTT	CAGSFSGRASDTQYF
NA	TRBJ1-5	TRBV4-3	TGCGCCAGCAGCGCAGGGGTCTGGGATAGCAATCAGCCCCAGCATTTT	CASSAGVWDSNQPQHF
NA	TRBJ1-1	TRBV21-1	TGTGCCAGCAGCAAAGAACCCAACAAAATGAACACTGAAGCTTTCTTT	CASSKEPNKMNTEAFF
NA	TRBJ2-2	TRBV2	TGTGCCAGCAGTGTTCTTAACACCGGGGAGCTGTTTTTT	CASSVLNTGELFF
TRBD2	TRBJ2-4	TRBV7-9	TGTGCCAGCAGCAAAGAGCTGGGGGGGGAGGACATTCAGTACTTC	CASSKELGGEDIQYF
NA	TRBJ2-7	TRBV5-1	TGCGCCAGCAGCCAGGGAGGCTACGAGCAGTACTTC	CASSQGGYEQYF
NA	TRBJ2-1	TRBV21-1	TGTGCCAGCAGCATCATATGGCCACGGAGCTCCTACAATGAGCAGTTCTTC	CASSIIWPRSSYNEQFF
TRBD1	TRBJ1-1	TRBV25-1	TGTGCCAGCAGTGTTGGACAGGGAGCGTGGACTGAAGCTTTCTTT	CASSVGQGAWTEAFF
NA	TRBJ2-6	TRBV6-6	TGTGCCAGCGGGCAGGGGCATAGGGCCAACGTCCTGACTTTC	CASGQGHRANVLTF
TRBD1	TRBJ1-4	TRBV7-9	TGTGCCAGCAGCTTTAGACAGGGTTGGAATGAAAAACTGTTTTTT	CASSFRQGWNEKLFF
TRBD2	TRBJ2-2	TRBV5-1	TGCGCCAGCAGCCCGGCCGTAGCGGGAGCCGGGGAGCTGTTTTTT	CASSPAVAGAGELFF
NA	TRBJ2-7	TRBV28	TGTGCCAGCAGTTTTTCGGGCAGGGTCTCCTACGAGCAGTACTTC	CASSFSGRVSYEQYF
NA	TRBJ2-7	TRBV10-1	TGCGCCAGCAGTGAGGTAGCCGACTCCTACGAGCAGTACTTC	CASSEVADSYEQYF
NA	TRBJ1-2	TRBV27	TGTGCCAGCAGTCCAATGGCAGATCCAGACTATGGCTACACCTTC	CASSPMADPDYGYTF
TRBD2	TRBJ2-1	TRBV5-1	TGCGCCAGCAGCTTGGGTAGCGGGAGGGGGGACAATGAGCAGTTCTTC	CASSLGSGRGDNEQFF
NA	TRBJ1-3	TRBV19	TGTGCCAGTAAGCCCATGTCCTCTGGAAACACCATATATTTT	CASKPMSSGNTIYF
NA	TRBJ2-7	TRBV28	TGTGCCAGCAGTTTAACAGGTCCGTACGAGCAGTACTTC	CASSLTGPYEQYF
NA	TRBJ1-1	TRBV5-1	TGCGCCAGCAGCTTGGAGCCAAACCGGGGGAGGAACACTGAAGCTTTCTTT	CASSLEPNRGRNTEAFF
NA	TRBJ2-3	TRBV18	TGTGCCAGCTCACGGTACAGCAGCACAGATACGCAGTATTTT	CASSRYSSTDTQYF
NA	TRBJ1-1	TRBV7-8	TGTGCCAGCAGCTTAACTCCCCCTGAAGCTTTCTTT	CASSLTPPEAFF
TRBD2	TRBJ2-7	TRBV27	TGTGCCAGCAGTTCGGGACTAGCGAGATGGTACTTC	CASSSGLARWYF
TRBD2	TRBJ2-1	TRBV19	TGTGCCAGTAGCATACTAGCGGGCCAGGCTCAGCAGTTCTTC	CASSILAGQAQQFF
NA	TRBJ2-7	TRBV7-2	TGTGCCAGCAGCTCTGGAGGGACAGCTGCCTACGAGCAGTACTTC	CASSSGGTAAYEQYF
NA	TRBJ2-7	TRBV5-1	TGCGCCAGCAGTCAGGGCCTCTCCTACGAGCAGTACTTC	CASSQGLSYEQYF
NA	TRBJ2-7	TRBV19	TGTGCCAGTAGACACAGGGATACCTACGAGCAGTACTTC	CASRHRDTYEQYF
TRBD1	TRBJ1-1	TRBV28	TGTGCCAGCAGTTCGGGAGACAGGGGCGTCACTGAAGCTTTCTTT	CASSSGDRGVTEAFF
NA	TRBJ1-1	TRBV5-1	TGCGCCAGCAGCTCCGAGGGAGGGATCACTGAAGCTTTCTTT	CASSSEGGITEAFF
TRBD2	TRBJ2-5	TRBV28	TGTGCCAGCAGTTTATCGGGGGGGTTAGGGGAGACCCAGTACTTC	CASSLSGGLGETQYF
NA	TRBJ1-3	TRBV30	TGTGCCTACGGGAAGGACTTTAGCTCTGGAAACACCATATATTTT	CAYGKDFSSGNTIYF
TRBD1	TRBJ1-1	TRBV6-5	TGTGCCAGCAGCCGGGACAGGGGACGCACTGAAGCTTTCTTT	CASSRDRGRTEAFF
NA	TRBJ1-1	TRBV5-1	TGCGCCAGCTATTCGGTGAACACTGAAGCTTTCTTT	CASYSVNTEAFF
TRBD1	TRBJ2-7	TRBV28	TGTGCCAGCAGTTTGGGACAGGGGAGGTACGAGCAGTACTTC	CASSLGQGRYEQYF
NA	TRBJ1-3	TRBV5-6	TGTGCCAGCAGCCTTCAGGGGTATAGAGCAGGAAACACCATATATTTT	CASSLQGYRAGNTIYF
NA	TRBJ2-7	TRBV28	TGTGCCAGCACCTCTACGACAGTCTCCTACGAGCAGTACTTC	CASTSTTVSYEQYF
TRBD2	TRBJ2-7	TRBV6-1	TGTGCCAGCAGCCCCGGGACTAGCGGGAATTACGAGCAGTACTTC	CASSPGTSGNYEQYF
NA	TRBJ2-3	TRBV25-1	TGTGCCAGCAGTGAAACTAGGGCAAGCACAGATACGCAGTATTTT	CASSETRASTDTQYF
TRBD1	TRBJ1-1	TRBV28	TGTGCCAGCAGACACCAACCACAGGGGGATAGGGACACTGAAGCTTTCTTT	CASRHQPQGDRDTEAFF
NA	TRBJ2-1	TRBV5-5	TGTGCCAGCAGCCCAGGGGGGCCCTCGCTGCAGTTCTTC	CASSPGGPSLQFF